This passage covers 24 T cell receptor beta chains from one sample sequenced in a study of blood T cell repertoires in COVID-19. Profiled with immunoSEQ multiplex PCR; TCRdb holds only in-frame clones, not every one. The repertoire holds 200,000 to 250,000 clones, with about 87% as singletons. Specimen: peripheral blood. The receptor set was obtained from a man in his sixties with acute or convalescent COVID-19.

The chain employs TRBV2 and TRBJ2-1, with 15 bases matching TRBD2. The CDR3 covers 17 residues. In germline, CDR1 is SNHLY, CDR2 FYNNEI. V shed 1 base and J 7 bases; nucleotides not matched to a gene: 5. CDR3 region: CASSEGTSGGASNEQFF. CDR3 nucleotides: TGTGCCAGCAGTGAAGGGACTAGCGGGGGGGCGTCGAATGAGCAGTTCTTC.

This clone was seen ten or more times. The J gene is TRBJ2-7, the V gene TRBV28, with D uncertain. Germline-derived CDR1 and CDR2 are MDHEN and SYDVKM. This CDR3 is built from 15 residues. The germline V and J ends were trimmed by 5 bases and 5 bases, with 19 bases remaining between them. The CDR3 here is CASSPLGSAVNEQYF. The CDR3 nucleotides read TGTGCCAGCAGTCCCCTCGGGTCGGCAGTTAACGAGCAGTACTTC.

The chain carries TRBV6-1 and TRBJ1-6; D uncertain. CDR1 and CDR2 from the germline V gene are MNHNS and SASEGT. V gave up 2 bases and J gave up 7 bases, with 6 bases separating them. The CDR3 sequence is 13 residues long. This CDR3 reads CASSESTNSPLHF. The CDR3 DNA is TGTGCCAGCAGTGAATCCACAAATTCACCCCTCCACTTT.

The gene calls are TRBV2 and TRBJ2-2, with a tentative D call TRBD2 (5 bases). The V gene's germline CDR1 is SNHLY and CDR2 FYNNEI. This CDR3 region has 14 residues. Trimming removed 1 base at V and 2 bases at J, with 5 bases between. This chain's CDR3 is CASSEGTNTGELFF. As DNA, the CDR3 is TGTGCCAGCAGTGAAGGGACTAACACCGGGGAGCTGTTTTTT.

The rearrangement joins TRBV19 to TRBJ1-5; 12 bases map to TRBD1. CDR1 and CDR2 from the germline V gene are LNHDA and SQIVND (reference sequence). CDR3 length: 16 residues. With 1 base clipped from V and 3 bases from J, the junction kept 1 base outside the gene matches. CDR3 sequence reads: CASSIGDRGPNQPQHF. The CDR3 DNA sequence: TGTGCCAGTAGTATAGGGGACAGGGGGCCCAATCAGCCCCAGCATTTT.

V is TRBV6-4 and J is TRBJ2-2; D is possibly TRBD2 (6 bases). The germline V gene has CDR1 MRHNA and CDR2 SNTAGT. Trimming cost V 3 bases and J 7 bases, with 12 bases left between them. The CDR3 is 14 amino acids. This CDR3 reads CASSEEGTHGELFF. CDR3 sequence (DNA): TGTGCCAGCAGTGAGGAGGGGACGCACGGGGAGCTGTTTTTT.

The V gene is TRBV7-8, the J gene TRBJ1-1, with a possible D match to TRBD1 (5 bases). The germline V and J ends were trimmed by 5 bases and 1 base, with 14 bases remaining between them. CDR1 and CDR2 (germline): SGHVS, FQNEAQ. CDR3 length: 15 amino acids. The CDR3 here is CASSPGGSANTEAFF. DNA of the CDR3: TGTGCCAGCAGCCCCGGGGGGTCCGCGAACACTGAAGCTTTCTTT.

This chain joins TRBV19 and TRBJ1-6, with D unresolved. The V gene lost 5 bases and the J gene lost 0 bases, with 14 bases spanning the gap. Germline V gives CDR1 LNHDA, CDR2 SQIVND (reference sequence). This CDR3 is built from 17 residues. CDR3 DNA sequence: TGTGCCAGTAGTTCCATCGAATCGAGCTCCTATAATTCACCCCTCCACTTT. This gives the protein CASSSIESSSYNSPLHF.

This clone came up a few times. Here the CDR3 reads CAISESWDRGRNYGYTF. As DNA, the CDR3 is TGTGCCATCAGTGAGTCTTGGGACAGGGGGAGGAACTATGGCTACACCTTC. The chain recombines TRBV10-3 with TRBJ1-2, with 11 bases matching TRBD1. The CDR3 spans 17 residues. J was trimmed by 2 bases and V by 0 bases; bases with no gene match: 5. CDR1 and CDR2 (germline): ENHRY, SYGVKD.

This chain uses TRBV9 with TRBJ1-5, with D perhaps TRBD1 (6 bases). V was clipped by 5 bases and J by 2 bases, with 14 bases between them. CDR1 is SGDLS, CDR2 YYNGEE, per germline. The CDR3 is 15 residues long. CDR3 nucleotides: TGTGCCAGCAGTCCAGGGGTCGCGGGCAATCAGCCCCAGCATTTT. As protein: CASSPGVAGNQPQHF.

CDR3 loop: CASTSGGPNTGELFF. Here the CDR3 DNA reads TGTGCCAGTACTTCAGGGGGGCCGAACACCGGGGAGCTGTTTTTT. The chain joins TRBV19 to TRBJ2-2; a possible D gene is TRBD1 (7 bases). The length of the CDR3 is 15 residues. Trimming removed 7 bases from V and 0 bases from J, with 12 bases in between. The germline V gene encodes CDR1 LNHDA and CDR2 SQIVND (reference sequence).

J is TRBJ1-2 and V is TRBV18; TRBD1 might be the D (5 bases). Looked up from germline, CDR1 is KGHSH and CDR2 is LQKENI. V was trimmed by 6 bases and J by 4 bases, leaving 12 bases between them. This CDR3 is 13 amino acids long. In DNA form, the CDR3 reads TGTGCCAGCTCGCCCGACAGAGCCTATGGCTACACCTTC. Translated, it gives CASSPDRAYGYTF.

The chain uses TRBV6-5 and TRBJ2-5; the D gene is possibly TRBD2 (6 bases). CDR3 length: 11 amino acids. V lost 6 bases and J lost 9, with 11 bases in between. Germline CDR1 is MNHEY and CDR2 is SVGAGI. CDR3 in amino acids: CASRSGFSQYF. CDR3 DNA: TGTGCCAGCAGAAGCGGGTTCTCCCAGTACTTC.

Note on this clone: The same CDR3 can be traced to other DNA sequences in this sample. The chain has TRBV5-1 and TRBJ1-1, with D possibly being TRBD1 (5 bases). CDR3 length: 14 amino acids. Germline values: CDR1 SGHRS, CDR2 YFSETQ. V was shortened by 4 bases and J by 1 base, with 11 bases between the two germline ends. CDR3 residues: CASSLTAGNTEAFF. The CDR3 DNA is TGCGCCAGCAGCCTGACAGCAGGGAACACTGAAGCTTTCTTT.

In the case of this clone: The same CDR3 also results from other DNA sequences found in this sample. This CDR3 reads CASSPGGNSNQPQHF. The CDR3 DNA reads TGTGCCAGCAGTCCCGGCGGTAATAGCAATCAGCCCCAGCATTTT. This sequence joins TRBV6-5 and TRBJ1-5; unclear D gene. Germline CDR1 MNHEY, CDR2 SVGAGI. Trimming cost V 5 bases and J 0 bases, with 11 bases left between them. The CDR3 extends over 15 amino acids.

Concerning this clone: Sequence at one end of the junction differs from germline and may be a read error. The same CDR3 can be traced to other DNA sequences in this sample. CDR3 protein: CASSPPTGGTDTQYF. As DNA, the CDR3 is TGTGCCAGCTCGCCACCGACAGGGGGCACAGATACGCAGTATTTT. The chain is built from TRBV18 and TRBJ2-3; 8 bases are shared with TRBD1. Germline V lookup: CDR1 KGHSH, CDR2 LQKENI. The CDR3 runs 15 residues. Complete variable domain (other parts from reference TRBV18 and TRBJ2-3): NAGVMQNPRHLVRRRGQEARLRCSPMKGHSHVYWYRQLPEEGLKFMVYLQKENIIDESGMPKERFSAEFPKEGPSILRIQQVVRGDSAAYFCASSPPTGGTDTQYFGPGTRLTVL.

The gene calls are TRBV19 and TRBJ2-7; the D is unclear. CDR3 length: 13 residues. Trimming removed 1 base from V and 5 bases from J, with 9 bases in between. Per germline, CDR1 LNHDA and CDR2 SQIVND (reference sequence). CDR3 in amino acids: CASSIGQNDEQYF. DNA for the CDR3: TGTGCCAGTAGTATAGGGCAGAACGACGAGCAGTACTTC.

The chain combines TRBV7-4 with TRBJ2-3, with 7 bases that match TRBD2. In germline, CDR1 is SGHVT, CDR2 SQSDAQ. The V and J ends lost 4 bases and 2 bases, in that order; junction bases with no gene match: 3. The CDR3 length is 14 residues. CDR3 sequence: CASSWTRPTDTQYF. The DNA for the CDR3 is TGTGCCAGCAGCTGGACTAGACCCACAGATACGCAGTATTTT.

V gene TRBV18 combines with J gene TRBJ2-1; D might be TRBD1 (5 bases). Per germline, CDR1 KGHSH and CDR2 LQKENI. With 3 bases removed from V and 9 bases from J, the gap between germline ends came to 15 bases. This CDR3 has 14 amino acids. The CDR3 spells CASSPGLQGGEQFF. The DNA of the CDR3 is TGTGCCAGCTCACCGGGGTTGCAGGGCGGTGAGCAGTTCTTC.

The V and J genes are TRBV5-1 and TRBJ2-7; TRBD1 matches at 11 bases. V was clipped by 4 bases and J by 3 bases; unmatched bases: 3. There are 14 residues in the CDR3. Germline CDR1 is SGHRS and CDR2 is YFSETQ. CDR3 bases: TGCGCCAGCAGCGACGGGACAGGGGGCTACGAGCAGTACTTC. Amino acid sequence: CASSDGTGGYEQYF.

In this sample, this clone turned up once. V usage is TRBV15 and J usage is TRBJ2-3; 7 bases are a match to TRBD2. The ends lost 1 base at V and 2 bases at J; junction bases unmatched: 3. Germline CDR1 is LNHNV and CDR2 is YYDKDF (reference sequence). The CDR3 contains 15 residues. The CDR3 loop reads CATSRAGGLTDTQYF. The CDR3 nucleotides are TGTGCCACCAGCAGAGCGGGGGGACTCACAGATACGCAGTATTTT.

V and J are TRBV11-3 and TRBJ2-3, with D maybe TRBD2 (5 bases). Trimming removed 1 base from V and 1 base from J, with 9 bases in between. The CDR3 consists of 15 residues. Germline loops: CDR1 SGHNT, CDR2 YENEEA. CDR3 in DNA: TGTGCCAGCAGCTTAGGAGGGATCGGCACAGATACGCAGTATTTT. It translates to CASSLGGIGTDTQYF. The full variable domain, completed using reference TRBV11-3 and TRBJ2-3, is EAGVVQSPRYKIIEKKQPVAFWCNPISGHNTLYWYLQNLGQGPELLIRYENEEAVDDSQLPKDRFSAERLKGVDSTLKIQPAELGDSAVYLCASSLGGIGTDTQYFGPGTRLTVL.

This chain connects TRBV7-2 to TRBJ2-1, with 12 bases lining up with TRBD2. This CDR3 has 14 residues. The trim removed 7 bases at V and 7 bases at J, leaving 5 bases unmatched. Germline CDR1 and CDR2: SGHTA and FQGNSA. CDR3 coding DNA: TGTGCCAGCAATCTAGCGGGGGGGCGAAATGAGCAGTTCTTC. Amino acid sequence: CASNLAGGRNEQFF.

The chain carries TRBV14 and TRBJ2-7; D possibly corresponds to TRBD2 (6 bases). This CDR3 has 13 amino acids. Per the germline V gene, CDR1 is SGHDN and CDR2 is FVKESK. V was cut by 1 base and J by 5 bases, with 9 bases left in between. For the CDR3, the DNA is TGTGCCAGCAGCCAAGTGCGGGGCCACGAGCAGTACTTC. It encodes CASSQVRGHEQYF.